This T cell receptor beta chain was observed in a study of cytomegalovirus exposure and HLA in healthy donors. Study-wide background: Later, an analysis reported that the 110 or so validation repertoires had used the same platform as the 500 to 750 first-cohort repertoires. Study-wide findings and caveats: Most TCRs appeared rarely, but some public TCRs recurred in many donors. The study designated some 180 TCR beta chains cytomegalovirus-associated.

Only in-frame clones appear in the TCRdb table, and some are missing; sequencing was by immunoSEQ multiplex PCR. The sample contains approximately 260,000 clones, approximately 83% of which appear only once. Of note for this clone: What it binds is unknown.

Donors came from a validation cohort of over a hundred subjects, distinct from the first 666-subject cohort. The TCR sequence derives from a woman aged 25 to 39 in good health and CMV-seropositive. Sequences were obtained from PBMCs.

CDR3 in amino acids: CASSPLSGGARETQYF. Written as DNA, the CDR3 is TGTGCCAGCAGCCCCCTCTCCGGGGGGGCTAGGGAGACCCAGTACTTC. The chain recombines TRBV27 with TRBJ2-5, with 8 bases fitting TRBD2. V lost 6 bases, J lost 5 bases, and 14 bases stayed unmatched. The CDR3 is 16 amino acids. The V gene's germline CDR1 is MNHEY and CDR2 SMNVEV (reference sequence).